The T cell receptor (beta chain) described here comes from a study of Graves' ophthalmopathy and Graves' hyperthyroidism. Study findings and constraints: Thyroid clonotypes that were expanded above 0.001 frequency mostly also appeared in blood. Ophthalmopathy progression cases were predicted by the model with approximately 71% sensitivity and almost 75% specificity.

This clonotype has at least ten counts. Its antigen is currently unknown. It was from about 10 ml of fresh peripheral blood that the PBMCs came. Using RNA transcripts, the TCR beta CDR3 regions were amplified. After a first-round RT-PCR with HTBI primers, a second-round multiplex PCR was run. In TCRdb, the multiplex PCR reads were re-called with MiXCR into one record per CDR3 protein. The table records about 480,000 distinct CDR3 sequences, about an eighth of them present only once. The CDR3 loop spans 14 amino acids. V was clipped by 1 base and J by 1 base, with 7 bases between them. Germline loops: CDR1 MGHDK, CDR2 SYGVNS.

The TCR comes from a woman under 40 with Graves' ophthalmopathy. The rearrangement joins TRBV25-1 to TRBJ2-5, with D hard to call. Sequenced material: blood. The CDR3 loop reads CASSEFGFQETQYF. The CDR3 nucleotides are TGTGCCAGCAGTGAATTCGGCTTCCAAGAGACCCAGTACTTC.